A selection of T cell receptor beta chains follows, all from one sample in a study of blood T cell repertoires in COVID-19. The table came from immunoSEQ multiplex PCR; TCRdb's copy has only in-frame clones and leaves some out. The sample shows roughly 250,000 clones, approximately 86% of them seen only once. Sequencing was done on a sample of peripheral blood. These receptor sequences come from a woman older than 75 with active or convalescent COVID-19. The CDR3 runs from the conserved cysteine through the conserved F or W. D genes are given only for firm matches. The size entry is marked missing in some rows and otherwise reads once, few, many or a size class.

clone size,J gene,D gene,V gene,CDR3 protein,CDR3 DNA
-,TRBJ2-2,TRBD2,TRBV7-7,CASSLRSGGTGELFF,TGTGCTAGCAGCTTACGTTCGGGAGGGACCGGGGAGCTGTTTTTT
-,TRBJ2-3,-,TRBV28,CASSFSGSTDTQYF,TGTGCCAGCAGTTTCTCGGGTAGCACAGATACGCAGTATTTT
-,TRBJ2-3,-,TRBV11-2,CASSWTERTDTQYF,TGTGCCAGCAGCTGGACAGAACGCACAGATACGCAGTATTTT
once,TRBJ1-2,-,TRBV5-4,CASSLAPSQGKSYGYTF,TGTGCCAGCAGCTTGGCCCCATCACAGGGCAAATCCTATGGCTACACCTTC
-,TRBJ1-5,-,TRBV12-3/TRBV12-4,CASSLDGGPQHF,TGTGCCAGCAGTTTAGACGGGGGGCCCCAGCATTTT
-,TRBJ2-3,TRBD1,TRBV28,CASSPHRGLYTDTQYF,TGTGCCAGCAGTCCCCACAGGGGCCTCTACACAGATACGCAGTATTTT
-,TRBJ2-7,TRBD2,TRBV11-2,CASSLGLAATYEQYF,TGTGCCAGCAGCTTAGGTCTAGCGGCAACCTACGAGCAGTACTTC
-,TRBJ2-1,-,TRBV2,CASAGGWDEQFF,TGTGCCAGCGCTGGGGGGTGGGATGAGCAGTTCTTC
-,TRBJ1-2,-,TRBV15,CATSRGTGRSLLSF,TGTGCCACCAGCAGAGGTACGGGAAGGTCCCTACTTTCCTTC
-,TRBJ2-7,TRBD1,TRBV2,CASSLDRVFYEQYF,TGTGCCAGCTCACTTGACAGGGTCTTCTACGAGCAGTACTTC
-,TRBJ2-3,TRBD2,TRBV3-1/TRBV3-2,CASSQVAGGGSDTQYF,TGTGCCAGCAGCCAAGTCGCGGGGGGCGGGTCGGATACGCAGTATTTT
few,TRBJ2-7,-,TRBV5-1,CASGGDTSSYEQYF,TGCGCCAGCGGGGGGGACACGAGCTCCTACGAGCAGTACTTC
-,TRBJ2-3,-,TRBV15,CATSRSGYSSTDTQYF,TGTGCCACCAGCAGGTCAGGGTATTCTAGCACAGATACGCAGTATTTT
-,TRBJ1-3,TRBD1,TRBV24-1,CATSDPTGSGNTIYF,TGTGCCACCAGTGACCCGACAGGGTCGGGAAACACCATATATTTT
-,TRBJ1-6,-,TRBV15,CATSRGTGTFYSPLHF,TGTGCCACCAGCAGAGGAACAGGGACATTTTATTCACCCCTCCACTTT
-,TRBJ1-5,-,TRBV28,CASRPGGIGSDQPQHF,TGTGCCAGCAGGCCCGGCGGAATTGGGTCAGATCAGCCCCAGCATTTT
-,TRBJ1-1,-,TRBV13,CASSLRQGTEAFF,TGTGCCAGCAGCTTAAGGCAGGGGACTGAAGCTTTCTTT
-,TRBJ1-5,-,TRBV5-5,CASSSRGGYQPQHF,TGTGCCAGCAGCTCGAGGGGGGGATATCAGCCCCAGCATTTT
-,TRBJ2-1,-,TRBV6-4,CASSNIPGGRCNEQFF,TGTGCCAGCAGCAACATCCCCGGGGGGCGTTGCAATGAGCAGTTCTTC
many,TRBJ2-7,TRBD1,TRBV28,CASSAGTAQGEQYF,TGTGCCAGCAGTGCCGGGACAGCACAGGGGGAGCAGTACTTC
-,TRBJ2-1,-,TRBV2,CASSVTGSVNEQFF,TGTGCCAGCAGTGTCACAGGATCCGTCAATGAGCAGTTCTTC
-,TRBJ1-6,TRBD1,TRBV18,CASGQGGGSPLHF,TGTGCCAGCGGACAGGGGGGAGGTTCACCCCTCCACTTT
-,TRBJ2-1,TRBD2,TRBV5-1,CASSLSASGIYNEQFF,TGCGCCAGCAGCTTATCGGCTAGCGGTATCTACAATGAGCAGTTCTTC
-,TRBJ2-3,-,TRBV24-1,CATSDLLDPVGDTQYF,TGTGCCACCAGTGATTTGCTAGACCCTGTGGGAGATACGCAGTATTTT
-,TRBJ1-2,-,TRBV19,CASERTSGYGYTF,TGTGCCAGTGAAAGGACATCCGGATATGGCTACACCTTC
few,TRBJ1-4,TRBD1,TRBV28,CASRSGTGGKLFF,TGTGCCAGCAGATCCGGGACAGGGGGAAAACTGTTTTTT
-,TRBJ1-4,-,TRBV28,CASRIADWVFF,TGTGCCAGCAGAATAGCCGACTGGGTGTTTTTT
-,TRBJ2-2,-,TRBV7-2,CASSLRSGLYTGELFF,TGTGCCAGCAGCTTAAGGTCAGGCTTATACACCGGGGAGCTGTTTTTT
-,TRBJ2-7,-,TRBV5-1,CASSPLVRGEQYF,TGCGCCAGCAGCCCGTTGGTCCGGGGCGAGCAGTACTTC
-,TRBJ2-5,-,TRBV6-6,CASSYPQGLGQETQYF,TGTGCCAGCAGTTACCCACAGGGTCTGGGGCAAGAAACCCAGTACTTC
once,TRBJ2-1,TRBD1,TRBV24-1,CATSSFTGQQHNEQFF,TGTGCCACCAGTTCGTTTACGGGACAGCAACACAATGAGCAGTTCTTC
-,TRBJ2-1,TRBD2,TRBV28,CASRLAGVDEQFF,TGTGCCAGCAGGCTAGCGGGAGTTGATGAGCAGTTCTTC
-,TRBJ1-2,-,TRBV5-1,CASSSDRPYGYTF,TGCGCCAGCAGCTCGGACAGACCCTATGGCTACACCTTC
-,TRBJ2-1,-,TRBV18,CASSPSGDNEQFF,TGTGCCAGCTCACCGTCAGGGGACAATGAGCAGTTCTTC
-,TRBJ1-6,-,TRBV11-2,CASSLLFPPLHF,TGTGCCAGCAGCCTACTCTTCCCACCCCTCCACTTT
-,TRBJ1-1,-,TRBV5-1,CASSLVTAGEAFF,TGCGCCAGCAGCTTGGTAACAGCCGGTGAAGCTTTCTTT
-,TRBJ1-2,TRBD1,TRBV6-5,CASSPLRDRADGYTF,TGTGCCAGCAGTCCCCTTCGGGACAGGGCAGACGGCTACACCTTC
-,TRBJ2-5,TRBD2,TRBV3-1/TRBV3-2,CASQPSHVSGRSEETQYF,TGTGCCAGCCAGCCCAGCCATGTTAGCGGGAGATCAGAAGAGACCCAGTACTTC
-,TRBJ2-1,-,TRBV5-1,CASSTPAELYDNEQFF,TGCGCCAGCAGCACACCCGCGGAGTTGTACGACAATGAGCAGTTCTTC
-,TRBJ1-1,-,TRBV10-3,CAIAPGNTEAFF,TGTGCCATCGCCCCAGGAAACACTGAAGCTTTCTTT
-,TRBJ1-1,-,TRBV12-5,CASDQGLNTEAFF,TGTGCTAGTGACCAGGGCTTGAACACTGAAGCTTTCTTT
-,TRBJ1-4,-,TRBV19,CASKGVISTNEKLFF,TGTGCCAGTAAAGGGGTGATATCAACTAATGAAAAACTGTTTTTT
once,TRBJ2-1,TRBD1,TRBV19,CASSIGTGIDEQFF,TGTGCCAGTAGTATTGGGACAGGGATTGATGAGCAGTTCTTC
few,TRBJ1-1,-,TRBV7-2,CASSLGWGFNTEAFF,TGTGCCAGCAGCTTAGGGTGGGGCTTTAACACTGAAGCTTTCTTT
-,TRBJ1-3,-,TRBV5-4,CASSSKTSGNTIYF,TGTGCCAGCAGCTCGAAGACTTCTGGAAACACCATATATTTT
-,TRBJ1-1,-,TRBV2,CASSAAGDTEAFF,TGTGCCAGCAGTGCGGCGGGAGACACTGAAGCTTTCTTT
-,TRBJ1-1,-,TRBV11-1,CASSFGRGTTEAFF,TGTGCCAGCAGCTTCGGCAGGGGAACCACTGAAGCTTTCTTT
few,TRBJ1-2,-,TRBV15,CATSRVGGGARRYGYTF,TGTGCCACCAGCAGAGTAGGAGGGGGGGCGCGAAGATATGGCTACACCTTC
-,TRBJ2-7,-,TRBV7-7,CASSLAPQLISYEQYF,TGTGCTAGCAGCTTAGCGCCTCAGTTAATCTCCTACGAGCAGTACTTC
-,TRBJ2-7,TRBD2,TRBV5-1,CASSRTSGTGEQYF,TGCGCCAGCAGCCGGACTAGCGGGACTGGCGAGCAGTACTTC
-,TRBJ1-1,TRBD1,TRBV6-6,CASKRTGGDFEAFF,TGTGCCAGCAAACGGACAGGGGGCGATTTTGAAGCTTTCTTT
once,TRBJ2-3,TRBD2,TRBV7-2,CASSLVALAGGRFTYTQYF,TGTGCCAGCAGTTTAGTAGCCCTAGCGGGGGGGAGATTCACATATACGCAGTATTTT
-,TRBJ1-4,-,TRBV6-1,CASSERSATNEKLFF,TGTGCCAGCAGTGAAAGGAGTGCAACTAATGAAAAACTGTTTTTT
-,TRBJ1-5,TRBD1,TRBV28,CASSESTGTGNQPQHF,TGTGCCAGCAGTGAGTCGACAGGGACGGGCAATCAGCCCCAGCATTTT
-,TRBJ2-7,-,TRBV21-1,CASSKIGKTSGYSYEQYF,TGTGCCAGCAGCAAAATAGGGAAGACTAGCGGGTACTCCTACGAGCAGTACTTC
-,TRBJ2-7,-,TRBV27,CASKRGTLGDSYEQYF,TGTGCCAGTAAACGCGGGACCCTAGGGGATTCCTACGAGCAGTACTTC
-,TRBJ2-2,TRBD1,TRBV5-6,CASSIQGGLSGELFF,TGTGCCAGCAGCATACAGGGGGGATTATCCGGGGAGCTGTTTTTT
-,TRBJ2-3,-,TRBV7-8,CASSRLLADTQYF,TGTGCCAGCAGCCGCTTACTAGCAGATACGCAGTATTTT
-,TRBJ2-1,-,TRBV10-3,CATGQNEQFF,TGTGCCACTGGACAGAATGAGCAGTTCTTC
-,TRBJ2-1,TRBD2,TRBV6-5,CASSSKTSGLYNEQFF,TGTGCCAGCAGTTCGAAGACTAGCGGGCTCTACAATGAGCAGTTCTTC